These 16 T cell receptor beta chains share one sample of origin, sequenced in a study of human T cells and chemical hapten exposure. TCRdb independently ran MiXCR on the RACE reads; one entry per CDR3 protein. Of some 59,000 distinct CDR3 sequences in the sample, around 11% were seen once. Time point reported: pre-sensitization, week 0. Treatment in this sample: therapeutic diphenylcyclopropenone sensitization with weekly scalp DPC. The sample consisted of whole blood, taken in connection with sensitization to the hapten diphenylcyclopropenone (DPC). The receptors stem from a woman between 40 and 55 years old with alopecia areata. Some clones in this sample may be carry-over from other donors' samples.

CDR3 nucleotides: TGTGCCAGCAGCTCCTCGGACAGGGGCAAGTACGAGCAGTACTTC. Protein sequence: CASSSSDRGKYEQYF. The rearrangement links TRBV7-8 to TRBJ2-7; 9 nucleotides match TRBD1. The CDR3 runs to 15 residues. V shed 4 bases, J shed 4 bases, and the junction held 8 bases outside the gene matches. CDR1 and CDR2 from the germline V gene are SGHVS and FQNEAQ.

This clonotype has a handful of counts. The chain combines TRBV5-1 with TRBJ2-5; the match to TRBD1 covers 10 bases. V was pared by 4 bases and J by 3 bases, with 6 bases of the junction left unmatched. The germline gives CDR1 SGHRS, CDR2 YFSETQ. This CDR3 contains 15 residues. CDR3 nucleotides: TGCGCCAGCAGCCAGACAGGGGGCCGGGAAGAGACCCAGTACTTC. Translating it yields CASSQTGGREETQYF.

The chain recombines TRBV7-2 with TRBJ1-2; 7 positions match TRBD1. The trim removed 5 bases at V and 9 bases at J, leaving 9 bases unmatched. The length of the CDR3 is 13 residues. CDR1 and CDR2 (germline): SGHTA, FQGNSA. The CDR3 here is CASSPGGEYSYTF. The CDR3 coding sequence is TGTGCCAGCAGCCCAGGGGGGGAGTATAGCTACACCTTC. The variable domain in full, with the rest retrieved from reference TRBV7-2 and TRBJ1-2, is GAGVSQSPSNKVTEKGKDVELRCDPISGHTALYWYRQSLGQGLEFLIYFQGNSAPDKSGLPSDRFSAERTGGSVSTLTIQRTQQEDSAVYLCASSPGGEYSYTFGSGTRLTVV.

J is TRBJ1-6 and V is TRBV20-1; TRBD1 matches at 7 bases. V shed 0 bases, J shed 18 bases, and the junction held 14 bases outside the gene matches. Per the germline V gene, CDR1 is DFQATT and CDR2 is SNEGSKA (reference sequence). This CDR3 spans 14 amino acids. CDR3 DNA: TGCAGTGCTAGAGAGGAGACAGGGCTTATATCCCCCCACTTT. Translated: CSAREETGLISPHF.

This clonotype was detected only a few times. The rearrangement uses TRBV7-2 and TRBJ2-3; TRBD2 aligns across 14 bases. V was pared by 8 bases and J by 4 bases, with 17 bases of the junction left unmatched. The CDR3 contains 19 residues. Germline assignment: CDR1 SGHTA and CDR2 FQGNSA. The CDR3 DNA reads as TGTGCCAGCGCCAATACGGGGACTAGCGGGGGAGTGGTTCCAGATACGCAGTATTTT. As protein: CASANTGTSGGVVPDTQYF. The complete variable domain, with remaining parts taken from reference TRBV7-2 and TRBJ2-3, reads GAGVSQSPSNKVTEKGKDVELRCDPISGHTALYWYRQSLGQGLEFLIYFQGNSAPDKSGLPSDRFSAERTGGSVSTLTIQRTQQEDSAVYLCASANTGTSGGVVPDTQYFGPGTRLTVL.

The CDR3 spells CASSLVQGSPEAFF. The DNA of the CDR3 is TGTGCCAGCAGTTTAGTCCAGGGAAGCCCTGAAGCTTTCTTT. This sequence joins TRBV28 and TRBJ1-1, with D perhaps matching TRBD1 (5 bases). The CDR3 loop spans 14 amino acids. The germline gives CDR1 MDHEN, CDR2 SYDVKM. V lost 2 bases and J 6 bases, leaving 13 bases between the germline ends.

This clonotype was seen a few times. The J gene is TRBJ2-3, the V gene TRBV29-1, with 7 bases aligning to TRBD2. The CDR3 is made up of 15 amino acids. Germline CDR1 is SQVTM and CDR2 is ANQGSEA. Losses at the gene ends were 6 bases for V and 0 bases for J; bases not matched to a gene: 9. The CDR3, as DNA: TGCAGCGTCCCCGGCGGAGCGGGGAGCACAGATACGCAGTATTTT. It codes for CSVPGGAGSTDTQYF.

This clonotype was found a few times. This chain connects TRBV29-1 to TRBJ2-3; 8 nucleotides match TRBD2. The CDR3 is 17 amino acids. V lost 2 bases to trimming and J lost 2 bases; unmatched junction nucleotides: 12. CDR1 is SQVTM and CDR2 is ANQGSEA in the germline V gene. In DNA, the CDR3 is TGCAGCGTTGAACCCCCTCGGGGGGGATTCGTCACAGATACGCAGTATTTT. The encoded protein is CSVEPPRGGFVTDTQYF.

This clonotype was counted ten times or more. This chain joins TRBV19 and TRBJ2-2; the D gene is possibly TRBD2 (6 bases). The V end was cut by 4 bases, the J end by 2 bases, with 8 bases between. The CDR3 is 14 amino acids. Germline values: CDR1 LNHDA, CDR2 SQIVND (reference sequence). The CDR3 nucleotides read TGTGCCAGTAGTAGGGACTTTAACACCGGGGAGCTGTTTTTT. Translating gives CASSRDFNTGELFF.

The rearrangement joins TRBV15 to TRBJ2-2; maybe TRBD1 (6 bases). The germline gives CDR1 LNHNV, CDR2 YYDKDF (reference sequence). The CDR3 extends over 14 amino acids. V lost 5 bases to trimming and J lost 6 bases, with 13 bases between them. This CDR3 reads CATSLDRHPGELFF. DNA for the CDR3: TGTGCCACCAGCCTCGACAGGCACCCCGGGGAGCTGTTTTTT.

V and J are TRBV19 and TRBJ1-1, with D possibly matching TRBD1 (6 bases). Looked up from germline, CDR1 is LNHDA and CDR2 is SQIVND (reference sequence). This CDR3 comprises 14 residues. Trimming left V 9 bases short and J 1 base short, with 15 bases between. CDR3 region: CASCRGETNTEAFF. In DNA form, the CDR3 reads TGTGCCAGCTGCAGGGGTGAAACGAACACTGAAGCTTTCTTT.

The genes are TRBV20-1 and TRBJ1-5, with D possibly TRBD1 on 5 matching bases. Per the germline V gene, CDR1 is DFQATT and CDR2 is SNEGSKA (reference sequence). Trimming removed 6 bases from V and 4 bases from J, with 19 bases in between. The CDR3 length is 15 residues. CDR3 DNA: TGCAGTGCCCTATTGAAGGGGTTATTAAATCAGCCCCAGCATTTT. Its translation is CSALLKGLLNQPQHF.

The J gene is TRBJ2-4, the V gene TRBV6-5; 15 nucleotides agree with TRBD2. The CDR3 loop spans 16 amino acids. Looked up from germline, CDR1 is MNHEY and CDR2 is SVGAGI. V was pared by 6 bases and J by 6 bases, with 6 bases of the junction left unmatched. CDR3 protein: CASSKGLAGGRNIQYF. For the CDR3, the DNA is TGTGCCAGCAGCAAAGGACTAGCGGGGGGGAGAAACATTCAGTACTTC.

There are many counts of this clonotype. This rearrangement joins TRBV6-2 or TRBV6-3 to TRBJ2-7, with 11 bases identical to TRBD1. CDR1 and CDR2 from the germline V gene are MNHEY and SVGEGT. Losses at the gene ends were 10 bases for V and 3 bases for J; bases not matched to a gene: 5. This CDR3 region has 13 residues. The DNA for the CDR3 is TGTGCCACCTGGACAGGGGGCTTCTACGAGCAGTACTTC. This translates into CATWTGGFYEQYF.

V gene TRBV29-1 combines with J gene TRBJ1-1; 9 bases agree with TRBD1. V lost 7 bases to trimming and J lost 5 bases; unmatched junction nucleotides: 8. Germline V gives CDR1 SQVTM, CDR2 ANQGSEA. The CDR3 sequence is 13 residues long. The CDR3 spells CSGEPTGGTEAFF. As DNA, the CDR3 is TGCAGCGGTGAGCCGACAGGGGGTACTGAAGCTTTCTTT.

In DNA form, the CDR3 reads TGCGCCAGCAGCCAAGGCGCACAGGGAAGAGGGCTCACTGAAGCTTTCTTT. Translation: CASSQGAQGRGLTEAFF. The V call is TRBV4-3, the J call TRBJ1-1; the D gene is possibly TRBD1 (6 bases). With 1 base removed from V and 4 bases from J, the gap between germline ends came to 19 bases. This CDR3 region has 17 residues. CDR1 is LGHNA and CDR2 is YSLEER in the germline V gene.